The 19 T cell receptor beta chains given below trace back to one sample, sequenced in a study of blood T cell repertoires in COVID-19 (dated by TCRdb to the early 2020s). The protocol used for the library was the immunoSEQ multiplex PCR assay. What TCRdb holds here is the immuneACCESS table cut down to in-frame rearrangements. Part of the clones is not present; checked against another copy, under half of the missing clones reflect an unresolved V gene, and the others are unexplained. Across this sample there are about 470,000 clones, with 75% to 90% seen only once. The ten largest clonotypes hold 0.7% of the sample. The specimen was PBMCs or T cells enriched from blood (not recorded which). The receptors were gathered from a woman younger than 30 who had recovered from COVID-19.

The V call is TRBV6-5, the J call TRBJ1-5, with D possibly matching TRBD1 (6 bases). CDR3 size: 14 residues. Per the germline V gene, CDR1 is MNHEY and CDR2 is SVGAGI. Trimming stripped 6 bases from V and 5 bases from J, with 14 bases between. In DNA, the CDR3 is TGTGCCAGCAGACCCCTAAACAGGGATCAGCCCCAGCATTTT. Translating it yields CASRPLNRDQPQHF.

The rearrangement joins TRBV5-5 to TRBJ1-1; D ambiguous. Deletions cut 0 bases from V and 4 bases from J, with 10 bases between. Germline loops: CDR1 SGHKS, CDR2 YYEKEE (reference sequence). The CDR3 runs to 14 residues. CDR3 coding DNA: TGTGCCAGCAGCTTGGAGGCGTGGAGCACTGAAGCTTTCTTT. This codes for CASSLEAWSTEAFF.

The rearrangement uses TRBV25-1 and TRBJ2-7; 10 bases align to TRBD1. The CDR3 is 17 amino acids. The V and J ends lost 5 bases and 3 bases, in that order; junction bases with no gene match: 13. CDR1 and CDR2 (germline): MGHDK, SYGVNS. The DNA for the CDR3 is TGTGCCAGCAGTTCGGGACAGGGGAACCTTATGCTCTACGAGCAGTACTTC. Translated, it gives CASSSGQGNLMLYEQYF.

CDR3 DNA: TGTGCCATCAGTGCTGACAGGGACCTCACCGGGGAGCTGTTTTTT. This gives the protein CAISADRDLTGELFF. The chain carries TRBV10-3 and TRBJ2-2, with 7 nucleotides matching TRBD1. Trimming took 4 bases from V and 4 from J; bases not matched to a gene: 6. Germline V lookup: CDR1 ENHRY, CDR2 SYGVKD. CDR3 length: 15 residues.

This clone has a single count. This CDR3 reads CSVGTGLDQPQHF. The DNA for the CDR3 is TGCAGCGTTGGGACAGGGCTAGATCAGCCCCAGCATTTT. The V call is TRBV29-1, the J call TRBJ1-5, with 8 bases lining up with TRBD1. The CDR3 length is 13 residues. The trim removed 4 bases at V and 5 bases at J, leaving 4 bases unmatched. CDR1 and CDR2 (germline): SQVTM, ANQGSEA.

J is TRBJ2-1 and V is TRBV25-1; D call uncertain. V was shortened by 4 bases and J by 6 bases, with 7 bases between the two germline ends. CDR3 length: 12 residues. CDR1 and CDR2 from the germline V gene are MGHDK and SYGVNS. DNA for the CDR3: TGTGCCAGCAGTGGAGCCTCCAATGAGCAGTTCTTC. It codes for CASSGASNEQFF.

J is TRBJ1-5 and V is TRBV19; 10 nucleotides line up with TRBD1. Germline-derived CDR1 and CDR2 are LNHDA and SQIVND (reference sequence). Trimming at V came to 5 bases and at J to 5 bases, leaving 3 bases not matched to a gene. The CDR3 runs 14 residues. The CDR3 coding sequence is TGTGCCAGTAGTGGACAGGGGGGCTATCAGCCCCAGCATTTT. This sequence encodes CASSGQGGYQPQHF.

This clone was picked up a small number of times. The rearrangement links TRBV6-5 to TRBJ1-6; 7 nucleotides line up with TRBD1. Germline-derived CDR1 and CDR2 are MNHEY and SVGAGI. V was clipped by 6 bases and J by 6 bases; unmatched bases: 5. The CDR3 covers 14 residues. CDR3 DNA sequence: TGTGCCAGCAGGAGAGGGACAGTTAATTCACCCCTCCACTTT. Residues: CASRRGTVNSPLHF.

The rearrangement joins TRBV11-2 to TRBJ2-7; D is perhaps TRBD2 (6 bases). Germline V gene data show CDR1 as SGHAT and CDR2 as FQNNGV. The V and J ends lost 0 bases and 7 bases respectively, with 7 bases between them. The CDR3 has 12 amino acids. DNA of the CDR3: TGTGCCAGCAGCTTAGAGGCGGGGGAGCAGTACTTC. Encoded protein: CASSLEAGEQYF.

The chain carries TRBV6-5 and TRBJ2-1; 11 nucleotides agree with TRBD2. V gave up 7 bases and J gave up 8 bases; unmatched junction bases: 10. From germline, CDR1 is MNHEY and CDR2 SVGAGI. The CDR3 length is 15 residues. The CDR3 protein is CASTPLAGGADEQFF. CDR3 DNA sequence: TGTGCCAGCACCCCTTTAGCGGGGGGGGCAGATGAGCAGTTCTTC.

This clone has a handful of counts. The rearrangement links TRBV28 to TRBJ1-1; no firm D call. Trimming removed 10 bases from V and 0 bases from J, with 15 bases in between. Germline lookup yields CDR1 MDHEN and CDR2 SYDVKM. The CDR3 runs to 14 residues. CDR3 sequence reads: CATKEGLMNTEAFF. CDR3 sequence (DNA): TGTGCCACCAAAGAGGGTCTTATGAACACTGAAGCTTTCTTT. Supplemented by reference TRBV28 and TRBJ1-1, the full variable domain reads DVKVTQSSRYLVKRTGEKVFLECVQDMDHENMFWYRQDPGLGLRLIYFSYDVKMKEKGDIPEGYSVSREKKERFSLILESASTNQTSMYLCATKEGLMNTEAFFGQGTRLTVV.

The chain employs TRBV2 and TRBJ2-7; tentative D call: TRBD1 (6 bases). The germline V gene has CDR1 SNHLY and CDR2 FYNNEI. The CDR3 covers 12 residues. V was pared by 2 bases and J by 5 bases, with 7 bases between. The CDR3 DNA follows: TGTGCCAGCAGTGAACAGGGGAACGAGCAGTACTTC. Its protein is CASSEQGNEQYF.

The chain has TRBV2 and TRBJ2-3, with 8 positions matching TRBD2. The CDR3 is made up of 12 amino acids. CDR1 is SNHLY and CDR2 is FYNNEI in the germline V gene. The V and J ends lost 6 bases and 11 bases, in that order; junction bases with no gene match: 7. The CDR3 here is CASRISGTGQYF. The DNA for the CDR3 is TGTGCCAGCAGAATTAGCGGGACCGGGCAGTATTTT. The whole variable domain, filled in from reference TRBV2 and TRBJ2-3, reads EPEVTQTPSHQVTQMGQEVILRCVPISNHLYFYWYRQILGQKVEFLVSFYNNEISEKSEIFDDQFSVERPDGSNFTLKIRSTKLEDSAMYFCASRISGTGQYFGPGTRLTVL.

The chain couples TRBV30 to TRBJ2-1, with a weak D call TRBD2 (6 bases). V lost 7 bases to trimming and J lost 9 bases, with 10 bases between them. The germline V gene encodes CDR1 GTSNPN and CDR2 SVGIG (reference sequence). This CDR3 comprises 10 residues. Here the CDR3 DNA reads TGTGCCTTAGGAGGGAGTGAGCAGTTCTTC. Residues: CALGGSEQFF.

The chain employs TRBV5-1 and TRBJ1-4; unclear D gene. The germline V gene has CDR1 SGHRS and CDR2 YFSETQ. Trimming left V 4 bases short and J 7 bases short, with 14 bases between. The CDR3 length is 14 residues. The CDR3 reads CASSVSGWGEKLFF. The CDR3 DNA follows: TGCGCCAGCAGCGTGAGCGGTTGGGGTGAAAAACTGTTTTTT.

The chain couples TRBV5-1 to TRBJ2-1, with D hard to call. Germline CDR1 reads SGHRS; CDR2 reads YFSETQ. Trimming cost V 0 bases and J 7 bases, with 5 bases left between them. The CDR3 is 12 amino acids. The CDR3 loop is CASSLGENEQFF. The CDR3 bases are TGCGCCAGCAGCTTGGGAGAAAATGAGCAGTTCTTC. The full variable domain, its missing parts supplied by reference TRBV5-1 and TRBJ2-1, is KAGVTQTPRYLIKTRGQQVTLSCSPISGHRSVSWYQQTPGQGLQFLFEYFSETQRNKGNFPGRFSGRQFSNSRSEMNVSTLELGDSALYLCASSLGENEQFFGPGTRLTVL.

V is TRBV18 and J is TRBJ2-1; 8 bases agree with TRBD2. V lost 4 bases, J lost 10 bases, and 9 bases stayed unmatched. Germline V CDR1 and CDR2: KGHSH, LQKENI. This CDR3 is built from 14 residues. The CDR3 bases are TGTGCCAGCTCACTCGGCGGGGGGCCGGGGGAGCAGTTCTTC. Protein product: CASSLGGGPGEQFF.

CDR3 amino acids: CASGQAGAGNEQFF. The CDR3 nucleotides are TGCGCCAGCGGCCAGGCGGGGGCAGGGAATGAGCAGTTCTTC. The chain joins TRBV5-1 to TRBJ2-1, with a tentative D call TRBD2 (7 bases). The CDR3 extends over 14 amino acids. Germline V CDR1 and CDR2: SGHRS, YFSETQ. The V end was cut by 7 bases, the J end by 7 bases, with 18 bases between.

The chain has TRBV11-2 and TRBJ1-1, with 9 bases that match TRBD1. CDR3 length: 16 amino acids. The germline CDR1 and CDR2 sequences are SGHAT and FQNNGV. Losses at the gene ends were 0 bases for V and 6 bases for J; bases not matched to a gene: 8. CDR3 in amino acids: CASSLDAGQGLAEAFF. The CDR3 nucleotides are TGTGCCAGCAGCTTAGATGCGGGACAGGGATTGGCTGAAGCTTTCTTT. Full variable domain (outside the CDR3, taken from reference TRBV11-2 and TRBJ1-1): EAGVAQSPRYKIIEKRQSVAFWCNPISGHATLYWYQQILGQGPKLLIQFQNNGVVDDSQLPKDRFSAERLKGVDSTLKIQPAKLEDSAVYLCASSLDAGQGLAEAFFGQGTRLTVV.